The T cell receptor beta chain under discussion was sequenced for a study of blood T cell repertoires in COVID-19. Repertoires were generated with immunoSEQ multiplex PCR, while TCRdb's copy carries only in-frame clones and drops some. The table has fewer than 300,000 clones, 91% seen once. The CDR3 is 18 residues long. V lost 0 bases to trimming and J lost 0 bases, with 16 bases between them. Germline V lookup: CDR1 LGHNA, CDR2 YNFKEQ. Material: peripheral blood. The chain combines TRBV4-2 with TRBJ2-3; perhaps TRBD2 as D (6 bases). The clonotype originates from a woman aged 30 to 39 with COVID-19, enrolled during active disease. The CDR3 DNA reads TGTGCCAGCAGCCAAGATTGGGGTAGCGGTGATAGCACAGATACGCAGTATTTT. Amino acid sequence: CASSQDWGSGDSTDTQYF.